This is a list of T cell receptor beta chains from one sample in a study of control samples from healthy donors and cancer patients. Profiled with immunoSEQ multiplex PCR; TCRdb holds only in-frame clones, not every one. The repertoire has fewer than 250,000 clones, about 89% of them found once; the top ten carry over 1.5%. Sequenced input: blood. The receptors shown here come from a man aged 25 to 45 in good health. Each CDR3 is given without its conserved first and last residue. Each record gives: V gene, J gene, clone size, CDR3 protein. Clone size is given for some rows only: seen once, a few or many times, or a class if the clone is expanded.

TRBV28	TRBJ1-1	.	ASTRPGQGGYTEAF
TRBV14	TRBJ1-1	.	ASTKGGANTEAF
TRBV6-1	TRBJ1-1	.	ASSDPWEGTEAF
TRBV28	TRBJ2-2	.	ASSTTVPNTGELF
TRBV7-9	TRBJ1-5	.	ASSPVEQDGVRNQPQH
TRBV7-9	TRBJ2-7	.	ASSLLGAYEQY
TRBV23-1	TRBJ1-3	.	ASSLRGSIGVRNTIY
TRBV19	TRBJ2-2	once	ASSPSGVLTGELF
TRBV6-5	TRBJ1-6	.	ASSYSIGGNRSPLH
TRBV7-2	TRBJ1-6	few	ASSLAGTSGHSSYNSPLH
TRBV13	TRBJ2-7	.	ASSLGQPTYEQY
TRBV7-3	TRBJ2-3	.	ASSRQGGRADTQY
TRBV12-5	TRBJ2-7	.	ASGLRGGARHEQY
TRBV7-6	TRBJ2-7	.	ASSQGAGGSYEQY
TRBV7-9	TRBJ1-6	.	ASSVGTGNSPLH
TRBV2	TRBJ2-1	.	ASSLTGSSYNEQF
TRBV18	TRBJ1-2	.	ASSQPSGTEYGYT
TRBV19	TRBJ1-1	.	ASSMNRLNTEAF
TRBV2	TRBJ2-1	.	ASGWNYNEQF
TRBV19	TRBJ1-5	.	ASTQGGFQPQH
TRBV25-1	TRBJ1-2	.	ASTATSQGGYT
TRBV30	TRBJ1-6	.	AWREGWNSPLH
TRBV6-1	TRBJ1-5	.	ASSEYGGLGNQPQH
TRBV6-1	TRBJ1-1	.	ASSELRSSEAF
TRBV5-1	TRBJ2-7	.	ASSFTGNYEQY
TRBV5-6	TRBJ2-3	.	ASNSDRGVADTQY
TRBV2	TRBJ2-3	.	ASSAPDRYTDTQY
TRBV3-1/TRBV3-2	TRBJ1-3	.	ASSQGEGTASGNTIY
TRBV30	TRBJ1-1	.	AWNRPGTGAKVAEAF
TRBV5-5	TRBJ2-2	.	ASSFASGELF
TRBV19	TRBJ1-1	.	ASSIALNTEAF
TRBV19	TRBJ1-1	.	ASRPGGTEAF
TRBV18	TRBJ2-3	.	ASSPNMVEGADTQY
TRBV5-6	TRBJ2-7	once	ASSLYKETQY
TRBV7-5	TRBJ1-5	.	VRSFGDRGNQPQH
TRBV9	TRBJ2-7	.	ASSVDWQGTLD
TRBV30	TRBJ2-3	.	AWSKGGLAGDTQY
TRBV2	TRBJ1-2	.	ASSPENYGYT
TRBV14	TRBJ1-2	.	ASSERTGGANYGYT
TRBV30	TRBJ1-2	.	AWKSGGENYGYT
TRBV27	TRBJ1-1	.	ASSSGQVNTEAF
TRBV11-2	TRBJ2-7	.	ASSFSSGGNYREQY
TRBV5-1	TRBJ1-4	.	ASSFTGGGEKLF
TRBV7-6	TRBJ1-5	.	ASSLGGRGTYQPQH
TRBV27	TRBJ2-7	.	ASSPRRGTYEQY
TRBV6-5	TRBJ1-5	.	ASSPGASWQPQH
TRBV11-2	TRBJ2-3	.	ASSFSRADTQY
TRBV12-3/TRBV12-4	TRBJ2-7	once	ASSQGLGYEQY